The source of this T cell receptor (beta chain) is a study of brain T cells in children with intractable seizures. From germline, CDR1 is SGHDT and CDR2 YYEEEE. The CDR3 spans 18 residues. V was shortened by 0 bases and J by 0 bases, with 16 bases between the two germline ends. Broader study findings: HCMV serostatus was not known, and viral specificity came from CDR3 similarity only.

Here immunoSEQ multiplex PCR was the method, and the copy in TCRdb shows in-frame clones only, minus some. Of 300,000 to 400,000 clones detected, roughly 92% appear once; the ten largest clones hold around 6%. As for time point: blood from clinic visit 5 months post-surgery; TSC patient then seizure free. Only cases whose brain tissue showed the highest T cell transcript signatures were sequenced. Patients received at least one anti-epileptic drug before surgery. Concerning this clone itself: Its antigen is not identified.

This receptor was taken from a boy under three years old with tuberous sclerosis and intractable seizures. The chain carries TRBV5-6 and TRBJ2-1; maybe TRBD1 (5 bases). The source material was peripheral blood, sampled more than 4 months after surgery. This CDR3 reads CASSLDRSGNPSYNEQFF. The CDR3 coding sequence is TGTGCCAGCAGCTTGGATCGGTCAGGGAACCCCTCCTACAATGAGCAGTTCTTC.